These T cell receptor beta chains were read from a single sample in a study of blood T cell repertoires in COVID-19. Sequencing was performed with immunoSEQ multiplex PCR; in TCRdb, only in-frame clones are kept and a portion is missing. The table lists about 480,000 clones, around nine tenths of them singletons. Input material: PBMCs or T cells enriched from blood (not recorded which). All receptors come from a woman aged 60-75 years who had recovered from COVID-19. Both conserved end residues are part of each CDR3. Fields, in order: J gene, clone size, D gene, V gene, CDR3 protein, CDR3 DNA. A D gene is named only where the DNA matches it firmly. Expanded clones are given a class, and other clones once, few, many or no size at all.

TRBJ1-1 | . | . | TRBV7-9 | CASSARQTTEAFF | TGTGCCAGCAGCGCGCGACAGACAACTGAAGCTTTCTTT
TRBJ1-4 | . | TRBD1 | TRBV5-5 | CASSLARTGDENEKLFF | TGTGCCAGCAGCTTGGCTAGGACAGGGGACGAAAATGAAAAACTGTTTTTT
TRBJ1-4 | . | . | TRBV21-1 | CASPKRTDNEKLFF | TGTGCCAGCCCAAAGAGAACAGATAATGAAAAACTGTTTTTT
TRBJ2-3 | . | TRBD2 | TRBV7-6 | CASSLSGAVPDTQYF | TGTGCCAGCAGCCTTAGCGGGGCGGTACCAGATACGCAGTATTTT
TRBJ1-5 | . | . | TRBV5-1 | CASSLAPGGNQPQHF | TGCGCCAGCAGCTTGGCCCCGGGAGGCAATCAGCCCCAGCATTTT
TRBJ1-5 | . | . | TRBV6-1 | CASSEALGHHQPQHF | TGTGCCAGCAGTGAAGCGCTGGGACACCATCAGCCCCAGCATTTT
TRBJ2-3 | . | TRBD2 | TRBV7-2 | CASSSQTLAGGPTDTQYF | TGTGCCAGCAGCTCCCAGACACTAGCGGGGGGGCCCACAGATACGCAGTATTTT
TRBJ2-3 | many | TRBD2 | TRBV27 | CASKPRGGRVVDTQYF | TGTGCCAGCAAACCTCGGGGGGGCAGGGTTGTGGATACGCAGTATTTT
TRBJ2-3 | . | . | TRBV4-2 | CASSQELVSTDTQYF | TGTGCCAGCAGCCAAGAGCTAGTGAGCACAGATACGCAGTATTTT
TRBJ1-6 | . | . | TRBV11-2 | CASTLSRGGSPLHF | TGTGCCAGCACCCTTAGTAGGGGGGGTTCACCCCTCCACTTT
TRBJ2-5 | . | TRBD2 | TRBV5-5 | CASSLAWWPSGEETQYF | TGTGCCAGCAGCTTGGCTTGGTGGCCTAGCGGGGAAGAGACCCAGTACTTC
TRBJ2-3 | . | . | TRBV5-1 | CASSPTRRQGTDTQYF | TGCGCCAGCAGCCCCACACGTCGGCAGGGAACAGATACGCAGTATTTT
TRBJ2-1 | . | TRBD1 | TRBV19 | CASSNTGGAYYNEQFF | TGTGCCAGTAGCAATACAGGGGGCGCGTACTACAATGAGCAGTTCTTC
TRBJ2-3 | . | TRBD2 | TRBV5-1 | CASLREGTTGDTQYF | TGCGCCAGCTTGCGGGAGGGGACTACGGGTGATACGCAGTATTTT
TRBJ1-5 | . | . | TRBV6-5 | CASRVRGSGQPQHF | TGTGCCAGCCGGGTTAGGGGATCGGGTCAGCCCCAGCATTTT
TRBJ2-1 | . | TRBD2 | TRBV11-2 | CASSLGGGIYNEQFF | TGTGCCAGCAGCTTAGGGGGGGGTATTTACAATGAGCAGTTCTTC
TRBJ2-2 | . | . | TRBV7-6 | CASSISWGGANTGELFF | TGTGCCAGCAGCATATCGTGGGGGGGCGCGAACACCGGGGAGCTGTTTTTT
TRBJ2-3 | few | . | TRBV4-1 | CASSQVGSQKGGGAALTDTQYF | TGCGCCAGCAGCCAAGTCGGGTCACAAAAGGGTGGGGGGGCTGCCCTCACAGATACGCAGTATTTT
TRBJ2-3 | . | . | TRBV24-1 | CASSKSGAADTQYF | TGTGCCAGCAGTAAGTCAGGGGCCGCAGATACGCAGTATTTT
TRBJ2-6 | . | TRBD2 | TRBV27 | CASYARGGSGANVLTF | TGTGCCAGCTACGCCCGCGGGGGCTCTGGGGCCAACGTCCTGACTTTC
TRBJ1-3 | . | TRBD1 | TRBV9 | CASSVDRGHGNTIYF | TGTGCCAGCAGCGTAGACAGGGGTCATGGAAACACCATATATTTT
TRBJ1-1 | . | . | TRBV5-1 | CASSVAGKVNTEAFF | TGCGCCAGCAGCGTTGCAGGTAAGGTGAACACTGAAGCTTTCTTT
TRBJ2-7 | . | . | TRBV6-5 | CASSYSGRGAYEQYF | TGTGCCAGCAGTTACTCTGGGAGAGGCGCCTACGAGCAGTACTTC
TRBJ1-1 | once | . | TRBV12-3/TRBV12-4 | CASSFGMDTEAFF | TGTGCCAGCAGTTTCGGTATGGACACTGAAGCTTTCTTT
TRBJ1-5 | . | . | TRBV6-5 | CASSPSSNQPQHF | TGTGCCAGCAGCCCCAGTAGCAATCAGCCCCAGCATTTT
TRBJ1-2 | once | TRBD1 | TRBV2 | CASCRDRDLLRGYTF | TGTGCCAGCTGCCGGGACAGGGACCTATTGAGGGGCTACACCTTC
TRBJ1-2 | . | . | TRBV29-1 | CSAHWTANYGYTF | TGCAGCGCTCACTGGACAGCTAACTATGGCTACACCTTC
TRBJ1-5 | . | TRBD1 | TRBV19 | CASSPPGQGHQPQHF | TGTGCCAGTAGCCCTCCCGGACAGGGGCATCAGCCCCAGCATTTT
TRBJ1-2 | . | . | TRBV15 | CATSRGPGVGYGYTF | TGTGCCACCAGCAGAGGTCCGGGAGTGGGCTATGGCTACACCTTC
TRBJ2-3 | . | . | TRBV6-4 | CASSERGSTDTQYF | TGTGCCAGCAGTGAACGAGGGAGCACAGATACGCAGTATTTT
TRBJ1-3 | . | . | TRBV30 | CACTTGGNTIYF | TGTGCCTGTACAACAGGGGGAAACACCATATATTTT
TRBJ2-5 | . | . | TRBV6-5 | CASRRDFGTQYF | TGTGCCAGCAGGAGGGATTTCGGGACCCAGTACTTC
TRBJ1-4 | . | . | TRBV6-5 | CASALRAREKLFF | TGTGCCAGCGCTTTGAGGGCCCGTGAAAAACTGTTTTTT
TRBJ1-4 | . | TRBD1 | TRBV3-1/TRBV3-2 | CASSQDSGTGREKLFF | TGTGCCAGCAGCCAAGATTCGGGGACAGGAAGAGAAAAACTGTTTTTT
TRBJ1-5 | . | . | TRBV15 | CATSRGGDSNQPQHF | TGTGCCACCAGCAGGGGGGGGGATAGCAATCAGCCCCAGCATTTT
TRBJ1-5 | . | TRBD1 | TRBV10-2 | CASRDDRASNQPQHF | TGCGCCAGCAGGGATGACAGGGCTAGCAATCAGCCCCAGCATTTT
TRBJ1-1 | . | TRBD1 | TRBV5-1 | CASSSGQMNTEAFF | TGCGCCAGCAGCTCGGGACAGATGAACACTGAAGCTTTCTTT
TRBJ2-3 | . | TRBD2 | TRBV29-1 | CSVTGTSGGTDTQYF | TGCAGCGTTACCGGGACTAGCGGGGGGACAGATACGCAGTATTTT
TRBJ1-1 | . | . | TRBV18 | CASSQGEGTEAFF | TGTGCCAGCTCACAGGGGGAAGGGACTGAAGCTTTCTTT
TRBJ2-2 | . | . | TRBV19 | CASSIREYTGELFF | TGTGCCAGTAGTATTAGGGAGTACACCGGGGAGCTGTTTTTT
TRBJ1-2 | . | TRBD1 | TRBV29-1 | CSVGDSLDGYTF | TGCAGCGTAGGGGACAGCCTAGATGGCTACACCTTC
TRBJ1-5 | . | . | TRBV7-2 | CASSLDGYSNQPQHF | TGTGCCAGCAGCTTAGACGGTTATAGCAATCAGCCCCAGCATTTT
TRBJ1-3 | . | . | TRBV5-6 | CASSLTRVPLGNTIYF | TGTGCCAGCAGCTTAACCAGGGTACCATTAGGAAACACCATATATTTT
TRBJ1-6 | few | TRBD1 | TRBV4-1 | CASSPGQVYNSPLHF | TGCGCCAGCAGCCCTGGACAGGTTTATAATTCACCCCTCCACTTT
TRBJ2-1 | . | . | TRBV24-1 | CATSDLGLARGEQFF | TGTGCCACCAGTGATTTGGGGCTAGCTCGAGGTGAGCAGTTCTTC